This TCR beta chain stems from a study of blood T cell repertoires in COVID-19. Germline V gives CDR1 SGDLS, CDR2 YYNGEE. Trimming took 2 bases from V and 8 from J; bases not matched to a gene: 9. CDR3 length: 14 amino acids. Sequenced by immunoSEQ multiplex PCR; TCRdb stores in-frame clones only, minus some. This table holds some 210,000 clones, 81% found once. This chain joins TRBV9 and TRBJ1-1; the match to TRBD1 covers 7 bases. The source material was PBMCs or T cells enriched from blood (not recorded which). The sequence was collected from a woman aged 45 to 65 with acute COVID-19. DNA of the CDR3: TGTGCCAGCAGCGTGGCCTGGGACAGTCTCGAAGCTTTCTTT. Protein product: CASSVAWDSLEAFF.